This T cell receptor (beta chain) was sequenced in a study of OX40 agonist ivuxolimab in advanced cancers. The overall study: The treatment was a fully human IgG2 OX40 agonist, ivuxolimab. Those treated in dose escalation had hepatocellular carcinoma, melanoma, renal cell cancer or head and neck cancer. Two cutaneous melanoma patients and one hepatocellular carcinoma patient, three in all, had partial responses. Findings of the study overall: CD4+ and CD8+ blood T cells expanded clonally by week 6 at 0.1 to 3.0 mg/kg.

Regarding this clone: The antigen remains unidentified.

Trimming took off 5 bases at V and 0 bases at J, with 11 bases between the two ends. The CDR3 has 15 amino acids. In germline, CDR1 is SGHTA, CDR2 FQGNSA. Sequencing used immunoSEQ multiplex PCR; TCRdb keeps in-frame clones, though not all of them. The profile covers about 120,000 clones, with roughly 93% appearing a single time and approximately 0.15% taken by the ten largest. The sample here was CD4+ or CD8+ T cells sorted from blood, taken in a trial of the OX40 agonist ivuxolimab. The receptor's source is an adult with an advanced solid tumor such as melanoma, head and neck, liver or kidney cancer. This sequence joins TRBV7-2 and TRBJ1-3; D call uncertain. CDR3 in amino acids: CASSTPRISGNTIYF. In nucleotides, the CDR3 is TGTGCCAGCAGCACACCGCGGATCTCTGGAAACACCATATATTTT.